One sample yielded the 6 T cell receptor beta chains listed below, sequenced in a study of cytomegalovirus exposure and HLA in healthy donors. PCR used 60 Vbeta primers and 13 Jbeta primers. Sequencing was performed with immunoSEQ multiplex PCR; in TCRdb, only in-frame clones are kept and a portion is missing. Among 110,000 to 150,000 clones listed, 76% were seen once. The specimen sequenced was PBMCs. Every receptor here comes from a man younger than 35 in good health and CMV-seronegative.

CDR3 sequence: CASSVGLAEGDTQYF. DNA of the CDR3: TGTGCCAGCAGCGTGGGACTAGCGGAGGGAGATACGCAGTATTTT. This chain joins TRBV9 and TRBJ2-3; 11 nucleotides agree with TRBD2. CDR3 length: 15 residues. Unmatched junction bases numbered 4, after V lost 2 bases and J lost 5 bases. The germline gives CDR1 SGDLS, CDR2 YYNGEE.

The chain is built from TRBV14 and TRBJ2-3; D perhaps matches TRBD2 (6 bases). The CDR3 length is 14 residues. Trimming took off 3 bases at V and 8 bases at J, with 15 bases between the two ends. Germline lookup yields CDR1 SGHDN and CDR2 FVKESK. CDR3 residues: CASSQDYGSSTQYF. CDR3 in DNA: TGTGCCAGCAGCCAGGACTATGGGAGTAGTACGCAGTATTTT.

The rearrangement joins TRBV28 to TRBJ2-2, with D tentatively TRBD2 (5 bases). Germline-derived CDR1 and CDR2 are MDHEN and SYDVKM. Trimming took 1 base from V and 4 from J, leaving 13 bases between them. The CDR3 spans 16 residues. The CDR3 bases are TGTGCCAGCAGTTTATTACGGCAGCGGATCACCGGGGAGCTGTTTTTT. The encoded protein is CASSLLRQRITGELFF.

The chain employs TRBV5-4 and TRBJ2-7; TRBD1 matches at 9 bases. Germline CDR1 and CDR2: SGHNT and YYREEE (reference sequence). V shed 4 bases, J shed 4 bases, and the junction held 3 bases outside the gene matches. This CDR3 contains 13 residues. The CDR3 DNA reads as TGTGCCAGCAGCACCGGACAGGGGTACGAGCAGTACTTC. It is translated as CASSTGQGYEQYF.

The chain employs TRBV6-7 and TRBJ2-1, with D hard to call. TRBV6-7 is annotated as an ORF whose role is uncertain. Trimming removed 8 bases at V and 0 bases at J, with 14 bases between. The CDR3 sequence is 15 residues long. CDR3 nucleotides: TGTGCCAGCCCCAACAGAACCCGCTCCTACAATGAGCAGTTCTTC. It encodes CASPNRTRSYNEQFF.

V and J are TRBV27 and TRBJ2-6, with D uncertain. V was trimmed by 6 bases and J by 4 bases, leaving 7 bases between them. Looked up from germline, CDR1 is MNHEY and CDR2 is SMNVEV (reference sequence). The CDR3 is 13 residues long. Written as DNA, the CDR3 is TGTGCCAGCAGGAGGTTCGGGGCCAACGTCCTGACTTTC. Translated, it gives CASRRFGANVLTF.